Described below is a single TCR beta chain sequence and its context. This entry comes from a study of blood T cell repertoires in COVID-19. About the research overall: Samples came from the United States, Italy and Spain, spanning acute and convalescent COVID-19. T cells, B-cell-depleted T cells, or PBMCs provided the cDNA or gDNA that served as material.

Per the original methods: Cell counts per sample came from amplifying reference gene primers. The repertoire was sequenced with immunoSEQ multiplex PCR; TCRdb's copy has only in-frame clones and lacks some. V and J calls and clone size are as listed in that table; D and trimming were resolved from the DNA. This repertoire shows 55,000 to 70,000 clones, approximately 86% found once; its top ten account for around 23%. Trimming took 5 bases from V and 6 from J, leaving 14 bases between them. There are 15 residues in the CDR3. Germline CDR1 SGHVS, CDR2 FQNEAQ. Patients at the Seattle site were enrolled during active infection and followed longitudinally.

The sample comprised peripheral blood. This chain joins TRBV7-8 and TRBJ1-6; D unclear. The clonotype comes from a woman older than 75 with COVID-19, enrolled during active disease. CDR3 sequence reads: CASSPRESANSPLHF. CDR3 sequence (DNA): TGTGCCAGCAGCCCCCGGGAGTCCGCTAATTCACCCCTCCACTTT.